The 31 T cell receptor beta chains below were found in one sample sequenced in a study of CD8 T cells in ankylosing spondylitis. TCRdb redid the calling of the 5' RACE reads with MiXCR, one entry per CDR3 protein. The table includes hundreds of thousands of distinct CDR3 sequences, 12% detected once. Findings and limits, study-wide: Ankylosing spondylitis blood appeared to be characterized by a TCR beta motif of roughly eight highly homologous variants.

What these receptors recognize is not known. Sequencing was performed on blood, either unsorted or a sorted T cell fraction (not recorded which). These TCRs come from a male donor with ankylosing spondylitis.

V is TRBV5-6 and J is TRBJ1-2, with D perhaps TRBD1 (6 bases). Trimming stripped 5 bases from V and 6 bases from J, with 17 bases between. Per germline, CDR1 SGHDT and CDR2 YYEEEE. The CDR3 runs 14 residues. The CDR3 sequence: CASRLRPGADGYTF. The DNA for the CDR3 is TGTGCCAGCAGGCTGAGGCCGGGGGCTGATGGCTACACCTTC.

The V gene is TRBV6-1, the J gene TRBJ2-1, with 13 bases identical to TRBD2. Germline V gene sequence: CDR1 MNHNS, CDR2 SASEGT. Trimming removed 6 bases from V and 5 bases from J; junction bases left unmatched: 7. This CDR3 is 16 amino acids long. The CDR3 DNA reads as TGTGCCAGCAGCCAGACTAGCGGGAGGCCCCACAATGAGCAGTTCTTC. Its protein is CASSQTSGRPHNEQFF.

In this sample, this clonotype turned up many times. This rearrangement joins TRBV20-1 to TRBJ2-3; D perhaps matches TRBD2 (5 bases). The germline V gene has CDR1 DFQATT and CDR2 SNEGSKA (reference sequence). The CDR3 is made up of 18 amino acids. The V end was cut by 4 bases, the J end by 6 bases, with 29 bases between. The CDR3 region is CSANRLPGRPGLVDTQYF. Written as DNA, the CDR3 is TGCAGTGCTAACCGCCTCCCTGGACGGCCGGGATTAGTGGATACGCAGTATTTT.

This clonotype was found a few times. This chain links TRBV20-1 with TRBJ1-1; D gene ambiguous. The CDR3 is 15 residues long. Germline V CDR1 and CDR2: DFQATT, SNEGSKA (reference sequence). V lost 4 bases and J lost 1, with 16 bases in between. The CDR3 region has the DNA TGCAGTGCTAATCTCGCTGGGTATCCGAACACTGAAGCTTTCTTT. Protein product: CSANLAGYPNTEAFF.

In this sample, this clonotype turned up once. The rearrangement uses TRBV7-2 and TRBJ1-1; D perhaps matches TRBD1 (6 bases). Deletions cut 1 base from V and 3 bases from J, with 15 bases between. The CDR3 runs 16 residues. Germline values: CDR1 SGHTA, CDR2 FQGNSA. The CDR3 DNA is TGTGCCAGCAGCTTAGTTGGTCTGAGGGGGTACACTGAAGCTTTCTTT. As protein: CASSLVGLRGYTEAFF. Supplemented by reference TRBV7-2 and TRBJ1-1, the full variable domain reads GAGVSQSPSNKVTEKGKDVELRCDPISGHTALYWYRQSLGQGLEFLIYFQGNSAPDKSGLPSDRFSAERTGGSVSTLTIQRTQQEDSAVYLCASSLVGLRGYTEAFFGQGTRLTVV.

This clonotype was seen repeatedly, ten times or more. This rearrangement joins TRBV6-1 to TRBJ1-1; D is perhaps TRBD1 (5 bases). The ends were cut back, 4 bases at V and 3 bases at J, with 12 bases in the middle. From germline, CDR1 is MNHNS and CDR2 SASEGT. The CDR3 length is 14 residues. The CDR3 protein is CASSVRDLDTEAFF. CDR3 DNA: TGTGCCAGCAGTGTCAGGGACTTGGACACTGAAGCTTTCTTT.

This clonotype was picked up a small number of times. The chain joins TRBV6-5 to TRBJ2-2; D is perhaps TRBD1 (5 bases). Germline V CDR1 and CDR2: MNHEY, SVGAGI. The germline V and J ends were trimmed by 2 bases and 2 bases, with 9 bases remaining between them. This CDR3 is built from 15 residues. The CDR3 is CASSYSGQNTGELFF. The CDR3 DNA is TGTGCCAGCAGTTACAGTGGACAAAACACCGGGGAGCTGTTTTTT.

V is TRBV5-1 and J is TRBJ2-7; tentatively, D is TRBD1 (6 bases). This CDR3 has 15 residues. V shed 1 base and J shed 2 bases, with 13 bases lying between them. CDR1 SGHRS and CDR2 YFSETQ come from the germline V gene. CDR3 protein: CASSLRGDTTYEQYF. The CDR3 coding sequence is TGCGCCAGCAGCTTGCGTGGGGACACCACCTACGAGCAGTACTTC.

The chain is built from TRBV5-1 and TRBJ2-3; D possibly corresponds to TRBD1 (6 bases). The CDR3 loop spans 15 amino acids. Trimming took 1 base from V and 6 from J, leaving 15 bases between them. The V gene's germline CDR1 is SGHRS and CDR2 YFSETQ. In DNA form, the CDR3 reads TGCGCCAGCAGCTTGTGGTCAGGGGCGACGGATACGCAGTATTTT. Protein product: CASSLWSGATDTQYF.

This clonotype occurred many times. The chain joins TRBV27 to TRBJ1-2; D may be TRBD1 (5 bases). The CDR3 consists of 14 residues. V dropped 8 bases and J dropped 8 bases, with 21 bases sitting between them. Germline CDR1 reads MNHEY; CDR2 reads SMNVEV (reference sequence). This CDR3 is CASFTGTAGGGYTF. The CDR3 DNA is TGTGCCAGCTTCACCGGGACTGCGGGCGGAGGCTACACCTTC.

CDR3 sequence: CASSRDRTDEQYF. In DNA form, the CDR3 reads TGTGCCAGCAGCCGGGACAGGACGGACGAGCAGTACTTC. The V call is TRBV4-2, the J call TRBJ2-7; 8 bases agree with TRBD1. V shed 4 bases and J 5 bases; nucleotides not matched to a gene: 4. CDR1 and CDR2 from the germline V gene are LGHNA and YNFKEQ. The CDR3 length is 13 residues.

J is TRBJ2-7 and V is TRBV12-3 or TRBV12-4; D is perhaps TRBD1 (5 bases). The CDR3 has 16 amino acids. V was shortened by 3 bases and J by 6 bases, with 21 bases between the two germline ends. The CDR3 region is CASSFGMGQGGVEQYF. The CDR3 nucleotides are TGTGCCAGCAGTTTTGGTATGGGGCAGGGCGGTGTCGAGCAGTACTTC.

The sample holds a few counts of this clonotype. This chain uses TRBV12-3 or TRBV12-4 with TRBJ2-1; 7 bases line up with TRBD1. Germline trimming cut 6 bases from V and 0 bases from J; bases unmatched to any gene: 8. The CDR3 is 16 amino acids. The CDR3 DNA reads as TGTGCCAGCAGCCTGACAGGGAGAAGCTCCTACAATGAGCAGTTCTTC. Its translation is CASSLTGRSSYNEQFF.

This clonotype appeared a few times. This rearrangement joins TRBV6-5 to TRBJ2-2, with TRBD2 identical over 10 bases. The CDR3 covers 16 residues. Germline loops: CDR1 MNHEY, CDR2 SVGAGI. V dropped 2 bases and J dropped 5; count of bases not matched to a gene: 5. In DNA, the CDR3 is TGTGCCAGCAGTTACCGGCTAGCGGGAGCAACCGGGGAGCTGTTTTTT. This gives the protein CASSYRLAGATGELFF.

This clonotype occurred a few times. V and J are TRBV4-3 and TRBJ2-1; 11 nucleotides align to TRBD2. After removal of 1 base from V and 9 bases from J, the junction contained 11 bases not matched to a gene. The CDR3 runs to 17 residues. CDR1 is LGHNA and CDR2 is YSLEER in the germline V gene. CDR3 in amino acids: CASSQVPIAGGPSEQFF. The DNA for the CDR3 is TGCGCCAGCAGCCAAGTACCCATAGCGGGGGGGCCGAGTGAGCAGTTCTTC.

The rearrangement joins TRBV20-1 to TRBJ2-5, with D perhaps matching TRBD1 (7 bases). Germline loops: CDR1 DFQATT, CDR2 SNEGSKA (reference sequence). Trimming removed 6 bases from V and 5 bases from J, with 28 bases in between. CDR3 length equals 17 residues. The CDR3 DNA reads TGCAGTGCCAACCCCGGGACAGCTCGGGGAGGTTGGGAGACCCAGTACTTC. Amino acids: CSANPGTARGGWETQYF.

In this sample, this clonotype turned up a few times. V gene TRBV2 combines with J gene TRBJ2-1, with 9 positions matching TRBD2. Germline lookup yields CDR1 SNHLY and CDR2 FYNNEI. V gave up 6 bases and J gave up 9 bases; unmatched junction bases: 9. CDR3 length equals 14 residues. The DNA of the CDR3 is TGTGCCAGCAGCGGGGCTAGCGGGACGCGTGAGCAGTTCTTC. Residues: CASSGASGTREQFF.

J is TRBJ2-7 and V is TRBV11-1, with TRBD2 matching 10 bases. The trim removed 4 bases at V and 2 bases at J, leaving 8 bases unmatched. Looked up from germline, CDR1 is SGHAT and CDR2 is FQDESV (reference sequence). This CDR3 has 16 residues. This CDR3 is CASSYLGTSVTYEQYF. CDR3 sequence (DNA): TGTGCCAGCAGCTATCTCGGGACTAGCGTGACCTACGAGCAGTACTTC.

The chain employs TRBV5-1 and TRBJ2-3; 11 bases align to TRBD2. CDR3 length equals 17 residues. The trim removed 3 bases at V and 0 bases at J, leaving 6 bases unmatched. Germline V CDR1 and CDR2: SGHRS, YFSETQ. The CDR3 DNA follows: TGCGCCAGCAGCTCCGCGACTAGCGGGACTAGCACAGATACGCAGTATTTT. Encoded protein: CASSSATSGTSTDTQYF.

Written as DNA, the CDR3 is TGTGCCAGCAGTTTAGCGTTGGGATCCCTTTACGAGCAGTACTTC. Residues: CASSLALGSLYEQYF. This sequence joins TRBV12-3 or TRBV12-4 and TRBJ2-7; D is undetermined. Trimming left V 0 bases short and J 4 bases short, with 13 bases between. The CDR3 extends over 15 amino acids.

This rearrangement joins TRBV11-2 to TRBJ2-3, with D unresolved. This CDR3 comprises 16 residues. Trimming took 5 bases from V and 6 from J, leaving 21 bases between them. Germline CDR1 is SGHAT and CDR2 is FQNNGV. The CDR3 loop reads CASSTIPRAPRDTQYF. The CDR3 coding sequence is TGTGCCAGCAGCACAATCCCCCGGGCCCCAAGGGATACGCAGTATTTT.

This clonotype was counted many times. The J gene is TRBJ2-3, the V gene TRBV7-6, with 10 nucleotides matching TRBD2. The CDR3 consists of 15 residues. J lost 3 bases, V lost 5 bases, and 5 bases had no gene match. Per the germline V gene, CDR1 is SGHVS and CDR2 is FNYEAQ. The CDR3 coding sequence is TGTGCCAGCAGCCCATCTAGCGGGAGAACAGATACGCAGTATTTT. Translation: CASSPSSGRTDTQYF.

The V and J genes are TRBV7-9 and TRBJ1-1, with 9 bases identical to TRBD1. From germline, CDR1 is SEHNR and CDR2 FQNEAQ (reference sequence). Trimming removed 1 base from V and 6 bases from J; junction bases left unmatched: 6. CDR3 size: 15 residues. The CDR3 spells CASSLDGTGNPEAFF. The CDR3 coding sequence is TGTGCCAGCAGCTTAGATGGGACAGGGAATCCTGAAGCTTTCTTT.

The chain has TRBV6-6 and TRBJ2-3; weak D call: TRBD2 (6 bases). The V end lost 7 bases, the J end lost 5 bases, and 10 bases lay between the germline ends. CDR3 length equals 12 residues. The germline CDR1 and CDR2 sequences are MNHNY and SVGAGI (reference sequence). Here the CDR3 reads CASTPSVDTQYF. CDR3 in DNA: TGTGCCAGCACCCCTAGCGTAGATACGCAGTATTTT.

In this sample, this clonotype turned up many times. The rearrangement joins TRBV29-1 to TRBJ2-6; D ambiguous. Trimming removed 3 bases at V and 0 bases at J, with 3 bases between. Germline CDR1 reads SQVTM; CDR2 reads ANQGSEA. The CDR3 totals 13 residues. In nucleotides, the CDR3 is TGCAGCGTTGAGGGCTCTGGGGCCAACGTCCTGACTTTC. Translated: CSVEGSGANVLTF.

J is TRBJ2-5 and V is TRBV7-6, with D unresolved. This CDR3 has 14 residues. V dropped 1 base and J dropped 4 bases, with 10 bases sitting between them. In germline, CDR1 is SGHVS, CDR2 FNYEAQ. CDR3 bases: TGTGCCAGCAGCTTAGGGAGCTGGGTAGAGACCCAGTACTTC. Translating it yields CASSLGSWVETQYF.

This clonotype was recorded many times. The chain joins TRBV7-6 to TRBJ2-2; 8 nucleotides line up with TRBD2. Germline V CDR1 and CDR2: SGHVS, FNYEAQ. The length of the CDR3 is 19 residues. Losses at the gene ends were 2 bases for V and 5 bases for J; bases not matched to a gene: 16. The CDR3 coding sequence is TGTGCCAGCAGCTTATTGCTCGCCCAGCGGGAGACGAGAACCGGGGAGCTGTTTTTT. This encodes CASSLLLAQRETRTGELFF.

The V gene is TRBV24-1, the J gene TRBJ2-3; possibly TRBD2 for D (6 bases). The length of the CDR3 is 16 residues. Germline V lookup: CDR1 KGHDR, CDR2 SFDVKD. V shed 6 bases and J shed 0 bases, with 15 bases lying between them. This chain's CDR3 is CATSLGTFLSTDTQYF. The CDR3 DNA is TGTGCCACCAGTCTGGGGACTTTCCTTAGCACAGATACGCAGTATTTT.

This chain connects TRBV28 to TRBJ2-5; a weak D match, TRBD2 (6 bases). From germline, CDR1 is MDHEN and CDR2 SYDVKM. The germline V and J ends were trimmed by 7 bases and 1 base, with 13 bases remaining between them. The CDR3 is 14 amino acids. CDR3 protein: CASNRETLQETQYF. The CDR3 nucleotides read TGTGCCAGCAACCGGGAGACTCTCCAAGAGACCCAGTACTTC.

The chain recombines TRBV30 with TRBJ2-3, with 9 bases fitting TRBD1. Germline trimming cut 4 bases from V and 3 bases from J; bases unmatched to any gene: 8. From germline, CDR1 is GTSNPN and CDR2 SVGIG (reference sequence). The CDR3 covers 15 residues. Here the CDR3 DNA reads TGTGCCTGGAATTTCCGGGACAGGGTTACAGATACGCAGTATTTT. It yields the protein CAWNFRDRVTDTQYF.

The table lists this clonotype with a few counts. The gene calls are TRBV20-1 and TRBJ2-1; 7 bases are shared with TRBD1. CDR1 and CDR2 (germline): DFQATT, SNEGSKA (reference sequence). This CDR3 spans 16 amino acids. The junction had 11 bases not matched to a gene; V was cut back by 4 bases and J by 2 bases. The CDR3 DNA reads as TGCAGTGCTACCCCTAGAGAACAGGGGACCTACAATGAGCAGTTCTTC. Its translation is CSATPREQGTYNEQFF.